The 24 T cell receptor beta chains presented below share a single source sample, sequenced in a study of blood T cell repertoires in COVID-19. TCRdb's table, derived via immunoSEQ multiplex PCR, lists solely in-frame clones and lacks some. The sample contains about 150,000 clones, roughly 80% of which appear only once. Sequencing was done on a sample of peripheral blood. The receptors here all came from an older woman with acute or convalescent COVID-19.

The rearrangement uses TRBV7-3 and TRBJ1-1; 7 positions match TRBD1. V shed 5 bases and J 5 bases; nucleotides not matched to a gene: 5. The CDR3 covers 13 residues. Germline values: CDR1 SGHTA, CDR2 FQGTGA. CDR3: CASSRQGGTEAFF. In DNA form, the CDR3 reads TGTGCCAGCAGCCGACAGGGTGGGACTGAAGCTTTCTTT.

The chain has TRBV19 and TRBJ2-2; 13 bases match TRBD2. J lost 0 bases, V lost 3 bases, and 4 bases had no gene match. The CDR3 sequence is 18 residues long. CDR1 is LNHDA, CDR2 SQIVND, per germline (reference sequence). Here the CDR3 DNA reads TGTGCCAGTAGTATTCGGGGACTAGCGGGGACGAACACCGGGGAGCTGTTTTTT. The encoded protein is CASSIRGLAGTNTGELFF.

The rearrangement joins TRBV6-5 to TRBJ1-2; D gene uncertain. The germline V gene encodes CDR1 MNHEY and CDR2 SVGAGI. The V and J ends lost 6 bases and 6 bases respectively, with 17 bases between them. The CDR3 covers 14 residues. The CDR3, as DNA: TGTGCCAGCAGCTCCGCGGCGGCGCTTCATGGCTACACCTTC. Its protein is CASSSAAALHGYTF.

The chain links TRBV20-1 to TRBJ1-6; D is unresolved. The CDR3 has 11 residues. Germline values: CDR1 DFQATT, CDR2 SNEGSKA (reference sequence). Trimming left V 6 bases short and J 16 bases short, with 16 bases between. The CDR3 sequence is CSAPDYVGLHF. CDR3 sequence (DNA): TGCAGTGCCCCGGACTACGTGGGGCTCCACTTT.

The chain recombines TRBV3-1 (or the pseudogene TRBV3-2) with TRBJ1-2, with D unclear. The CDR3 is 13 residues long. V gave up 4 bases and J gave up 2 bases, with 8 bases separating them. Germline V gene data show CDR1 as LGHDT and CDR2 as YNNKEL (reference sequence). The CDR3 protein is CASSPTNNYGYTF. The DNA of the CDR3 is TGTGCCAGCAGCCCTACGAACAACTATGGCTACACCTTC.

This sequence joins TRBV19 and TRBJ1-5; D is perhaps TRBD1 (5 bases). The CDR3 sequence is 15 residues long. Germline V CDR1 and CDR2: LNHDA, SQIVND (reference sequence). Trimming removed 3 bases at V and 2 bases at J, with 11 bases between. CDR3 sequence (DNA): TGTGCCAGTAGTATCTTAGGGGCAGGCAATCAGCCCCAGCATTTT. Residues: CASSILGAGNQPQHF.

CDR3 loop: CASSQDEQVGNTIYF. CDR3 DNA sequence: TGTGCCAGCAGCCAAGATGAGCAGGTTGGAAACACCATATATTTT. The rearrangement uses TRBV4-2 and TRBJ1-3; no clear D gene. Germline CDR1 reads LGHNA; CDR2 reads YNFKEQ. The ends were cut back, 0 bases at V and 3 bases at J, with 9 bases in the middle. CDR3 length: 15 residues.

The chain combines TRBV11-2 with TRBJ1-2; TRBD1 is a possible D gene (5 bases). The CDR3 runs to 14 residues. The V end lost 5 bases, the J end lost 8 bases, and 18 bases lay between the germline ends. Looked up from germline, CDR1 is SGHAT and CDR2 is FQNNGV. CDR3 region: CASSAQRGRGGYTF. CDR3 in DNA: TGTGCCAGCAGCGCACAACGAGGGAGGGGAGGCTACACCTTC.

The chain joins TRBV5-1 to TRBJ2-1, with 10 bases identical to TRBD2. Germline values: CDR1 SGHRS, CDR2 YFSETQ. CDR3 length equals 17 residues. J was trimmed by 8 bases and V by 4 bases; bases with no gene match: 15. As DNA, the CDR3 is TGCGCCAGCAGCCCGGGGGCTAGCGGGGGTAAGCGGGATGAGCAGTTCTTC. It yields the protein CASSPGASGGKRDEQFF.

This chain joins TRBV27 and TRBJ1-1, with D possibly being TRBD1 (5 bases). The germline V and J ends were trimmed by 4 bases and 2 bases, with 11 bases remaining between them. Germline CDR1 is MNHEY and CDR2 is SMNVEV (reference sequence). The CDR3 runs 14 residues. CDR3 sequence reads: CASSYGGINTEAFF. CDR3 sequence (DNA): TGTGCCAGCAGTTATGGGGGGATCAACACTGAAGCTTTCTTT.

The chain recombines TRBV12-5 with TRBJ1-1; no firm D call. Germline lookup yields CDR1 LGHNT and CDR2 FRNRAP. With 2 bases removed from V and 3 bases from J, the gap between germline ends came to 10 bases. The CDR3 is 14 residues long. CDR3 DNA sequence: TGTGCTAGTGGTTTGCCACCGGGTGACACTGAAGCTTTCTTT. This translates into CASGLPPGDTEAFF.

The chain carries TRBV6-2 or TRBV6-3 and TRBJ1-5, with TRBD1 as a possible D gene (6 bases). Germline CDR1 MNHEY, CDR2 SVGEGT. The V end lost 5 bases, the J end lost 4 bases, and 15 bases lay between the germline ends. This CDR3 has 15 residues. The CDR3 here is CASSLWGQGNQPQHF. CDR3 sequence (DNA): TGTGCCAGCAGTCTTTGGGGGCAGGGAAATCAGCCCCAGCATTTT.

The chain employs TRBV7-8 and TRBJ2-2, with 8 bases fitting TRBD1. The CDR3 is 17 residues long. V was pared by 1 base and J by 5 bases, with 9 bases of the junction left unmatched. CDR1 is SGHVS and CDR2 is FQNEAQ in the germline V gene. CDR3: CASSLVGQGGLTGELFF. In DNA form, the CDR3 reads TGTGCCAGCAGCTTAGTCGGACAGGGAGGATTAACCGGGGAGCTGTTTTTT.

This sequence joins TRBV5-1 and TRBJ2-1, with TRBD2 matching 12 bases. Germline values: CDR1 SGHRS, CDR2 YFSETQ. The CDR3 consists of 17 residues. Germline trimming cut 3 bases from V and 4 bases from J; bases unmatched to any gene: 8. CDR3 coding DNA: TGCGCCAGCAGCTCCCGAGGACTAGCGGGGCCTTACAATGAGCAGTTCTTC. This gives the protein CASSSRGLAGPYNEQFF.

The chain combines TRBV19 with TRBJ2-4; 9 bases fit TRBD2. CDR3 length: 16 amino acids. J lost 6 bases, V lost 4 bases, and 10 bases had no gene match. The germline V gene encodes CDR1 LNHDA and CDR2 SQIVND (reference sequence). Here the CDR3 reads CASSTGDLAGRNIQYF. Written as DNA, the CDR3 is TGTGCCAGTAGTACGGGCGACCTAGCGGGGAGAAACATTCAGTACTTC.

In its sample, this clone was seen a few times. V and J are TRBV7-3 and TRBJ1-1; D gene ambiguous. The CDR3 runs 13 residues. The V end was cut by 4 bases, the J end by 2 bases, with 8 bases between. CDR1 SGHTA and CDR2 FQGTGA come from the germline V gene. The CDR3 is CASSSQENTEAFF. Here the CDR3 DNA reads TGTGCCAGCAGCTCCCAGGAAAACACTGAAGCTTTCTTT.

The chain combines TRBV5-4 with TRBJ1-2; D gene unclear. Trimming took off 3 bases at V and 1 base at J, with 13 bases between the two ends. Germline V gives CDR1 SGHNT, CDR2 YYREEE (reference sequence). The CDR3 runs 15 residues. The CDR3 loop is CASSSPRADNYGYTF. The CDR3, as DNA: TGTGCCAGCAGCTCCCCGAGGGCTGATAACTATGGCTACACCTTC.

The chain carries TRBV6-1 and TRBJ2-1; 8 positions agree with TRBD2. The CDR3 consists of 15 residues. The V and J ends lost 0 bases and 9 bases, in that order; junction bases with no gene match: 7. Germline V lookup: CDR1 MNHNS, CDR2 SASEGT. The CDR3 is CASSEASGTRIEQFF. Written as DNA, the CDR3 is TGTGCCAGCAGTGAAGCGTCCGGGACTAGGATTGAGCAGTTCTTC.

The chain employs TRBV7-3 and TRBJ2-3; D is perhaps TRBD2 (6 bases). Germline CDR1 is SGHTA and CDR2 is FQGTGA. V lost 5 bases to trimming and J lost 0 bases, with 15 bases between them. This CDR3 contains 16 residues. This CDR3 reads CASSPWGGASTDTQYF. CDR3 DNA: TGTGCCAGCAGCCCTTGGGGCGGGGCTAGCACAGATACGCAGTATTTT. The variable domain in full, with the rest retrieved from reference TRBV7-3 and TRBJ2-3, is GAGVSQTPSNKVTEKGKYVELRCDPISGHTALYWYRQSLGQGPEFLIYFQGTGAADDSGLPNDRFFAVRPEGSVSTLKIQRTERGDSAVYLCASSPWGGASTDTQYFGPGTRLTVL.

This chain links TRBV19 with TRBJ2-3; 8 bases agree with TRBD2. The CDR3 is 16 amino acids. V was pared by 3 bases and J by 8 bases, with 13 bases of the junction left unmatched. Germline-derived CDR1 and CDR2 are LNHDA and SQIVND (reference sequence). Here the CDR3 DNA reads TGTGCCAGTAGTATGGTCGGGGGGGCCAGTGGGAGTACGCAGTATTTT. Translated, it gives CASSMVGGASGSTQYF. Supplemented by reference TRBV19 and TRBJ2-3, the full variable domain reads DGGITQSPKYLFRKEGQNVTLSCEQNLNHDAMYWYRQDPGQGLRLIYYSQIVNDFQKGDIAEGYSVSREKKESFPLTVTSAQKNPTAFYLCASSMVGGASGSTQYFGPGTRLTVL.

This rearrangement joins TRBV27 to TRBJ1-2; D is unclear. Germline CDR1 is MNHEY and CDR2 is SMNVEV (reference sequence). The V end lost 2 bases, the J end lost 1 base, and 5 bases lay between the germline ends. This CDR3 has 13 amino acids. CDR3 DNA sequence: TGTGCCAGCAGTTTAGAGGGTAACTATGGCTACACCTTC. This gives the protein CASSLEGNYGYTF.

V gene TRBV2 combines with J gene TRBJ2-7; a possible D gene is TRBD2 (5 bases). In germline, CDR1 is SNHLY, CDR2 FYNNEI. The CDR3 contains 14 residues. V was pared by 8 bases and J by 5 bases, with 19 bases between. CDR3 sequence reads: CASSRGSGPNEQYV. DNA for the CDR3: TGTGCCAGCTCTCGGGGAAGTGGGCCAAACGAGCAGTACGTC.

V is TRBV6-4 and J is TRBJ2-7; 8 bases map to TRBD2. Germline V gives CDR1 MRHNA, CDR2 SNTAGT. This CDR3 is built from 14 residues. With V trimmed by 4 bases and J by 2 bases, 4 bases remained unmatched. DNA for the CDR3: TGTGCCAGCAGTGCAGCGGGGGCCCCCTACGAGCAGTACGTC. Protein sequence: CASSAAGAPYEQYV.

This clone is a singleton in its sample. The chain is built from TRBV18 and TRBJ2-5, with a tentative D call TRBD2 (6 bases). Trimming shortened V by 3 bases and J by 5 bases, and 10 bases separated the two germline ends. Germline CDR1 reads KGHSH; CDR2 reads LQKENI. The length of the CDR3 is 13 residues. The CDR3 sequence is CASSPTGVETQYF. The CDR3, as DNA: TGTGCCAGCTCACCGACGGGAGTCGAGACCCAGTACTTC.